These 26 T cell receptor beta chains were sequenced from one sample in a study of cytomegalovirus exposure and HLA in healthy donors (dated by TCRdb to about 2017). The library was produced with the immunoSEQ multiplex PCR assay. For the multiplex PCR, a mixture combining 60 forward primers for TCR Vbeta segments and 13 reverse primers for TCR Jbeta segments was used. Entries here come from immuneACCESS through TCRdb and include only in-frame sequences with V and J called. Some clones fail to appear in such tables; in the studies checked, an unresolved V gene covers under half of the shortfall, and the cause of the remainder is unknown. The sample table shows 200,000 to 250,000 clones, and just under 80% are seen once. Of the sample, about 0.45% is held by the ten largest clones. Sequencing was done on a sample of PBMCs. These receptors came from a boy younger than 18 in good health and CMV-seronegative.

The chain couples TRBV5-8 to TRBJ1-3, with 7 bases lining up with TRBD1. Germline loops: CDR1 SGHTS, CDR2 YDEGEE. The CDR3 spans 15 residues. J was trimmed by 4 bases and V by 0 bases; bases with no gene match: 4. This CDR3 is CASSLGTGVGNTIYF. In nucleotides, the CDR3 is TGTGCCAGCAGCTTGGGTACAGGGGTAGGAAACACCATATATTTT.

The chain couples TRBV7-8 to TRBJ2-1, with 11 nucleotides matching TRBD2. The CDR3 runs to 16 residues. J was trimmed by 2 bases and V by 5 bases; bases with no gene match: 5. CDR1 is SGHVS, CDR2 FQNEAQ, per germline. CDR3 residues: CASSLSGGAAYNEQFF. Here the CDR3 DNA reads TGTGCCAGCAGCCTTAGCGGGGGGGCCGCCTACAATGAGCAGTTCTTC.

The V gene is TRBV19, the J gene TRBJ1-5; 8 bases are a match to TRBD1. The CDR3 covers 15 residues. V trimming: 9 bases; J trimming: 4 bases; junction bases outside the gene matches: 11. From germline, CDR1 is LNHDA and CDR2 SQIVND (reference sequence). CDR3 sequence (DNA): TGTGCCAGCAACTTTGGACAGGGCCGAAATCAGCCCCAGCATTTT. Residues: CASNFGQGRNQPQHF.

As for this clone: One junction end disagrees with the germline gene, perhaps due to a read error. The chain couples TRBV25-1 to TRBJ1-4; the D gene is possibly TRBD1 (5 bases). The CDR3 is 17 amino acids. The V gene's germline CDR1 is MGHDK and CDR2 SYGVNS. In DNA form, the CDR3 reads TGTGCCAGCAGTGCCAGGACACATTTTGCAACTAATAAAAAACTGTTTTTT. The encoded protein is CASSARTHFATNKKLFF.

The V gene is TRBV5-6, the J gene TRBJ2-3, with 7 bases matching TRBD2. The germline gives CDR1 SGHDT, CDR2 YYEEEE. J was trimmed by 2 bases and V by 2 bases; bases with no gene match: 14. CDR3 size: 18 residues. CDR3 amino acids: CASSLITSAGVNTDTQYF. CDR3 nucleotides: TGTGCCAGCAGCTTAATTACTAGCGCGGGAGTAAACACAGATACGCAGTATTTT.

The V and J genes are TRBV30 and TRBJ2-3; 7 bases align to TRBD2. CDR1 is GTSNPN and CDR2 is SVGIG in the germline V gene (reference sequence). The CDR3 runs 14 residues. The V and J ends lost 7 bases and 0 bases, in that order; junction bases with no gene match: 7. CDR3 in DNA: TGTGCCTCGATTAAGGGAGGGAGCACAGATACGCAGTATTTT. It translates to CASIKGGSTDTQYF.

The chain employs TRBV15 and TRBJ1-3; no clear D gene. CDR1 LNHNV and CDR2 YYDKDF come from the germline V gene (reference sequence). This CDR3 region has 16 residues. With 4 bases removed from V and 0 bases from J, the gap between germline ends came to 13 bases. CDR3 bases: TGTGCCACCAGCATCGAACTCCCTAGCTCTGGAAACACCATATATTTT. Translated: CATSIELPSSGNTIYF.

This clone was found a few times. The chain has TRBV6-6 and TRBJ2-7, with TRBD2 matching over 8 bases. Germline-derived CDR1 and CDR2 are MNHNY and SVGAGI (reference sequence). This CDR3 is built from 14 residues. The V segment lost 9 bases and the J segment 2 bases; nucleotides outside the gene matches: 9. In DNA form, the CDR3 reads TGTGCCAGTGCCCGGGGGGGAGAACCCTACGAGCAGTACTTC. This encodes CASARGGEPYEQYF.

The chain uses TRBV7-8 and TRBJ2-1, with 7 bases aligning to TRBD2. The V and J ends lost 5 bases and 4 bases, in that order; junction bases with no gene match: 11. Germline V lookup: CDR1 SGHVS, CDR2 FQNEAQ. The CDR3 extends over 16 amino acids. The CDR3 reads CASSPGDYKKYNEQFF. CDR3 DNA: TGTGCCAGCAGCCCCGGGGACTACAAGAAATACAATGAGCAGTTCTTC.

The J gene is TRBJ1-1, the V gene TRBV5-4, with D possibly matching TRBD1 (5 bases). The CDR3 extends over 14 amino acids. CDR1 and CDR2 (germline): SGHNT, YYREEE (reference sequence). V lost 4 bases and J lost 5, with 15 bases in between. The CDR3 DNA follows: TGTGCCAGCAGCCTATGGGAGGGGATAACTGAAGCTTTCTTT. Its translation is CASSLWEGITEAFF. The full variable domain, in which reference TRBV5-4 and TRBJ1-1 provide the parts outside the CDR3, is ETGVTQSPTHLIKTRGQQVTLRCSSQSGHNTVSWYQQALGQGPQFIFQYYREEENGRGNFPPRFSGLQFPNYSSELNVNALELDDSALYLCASSLWEGITEAFFGQGTRLTVV.

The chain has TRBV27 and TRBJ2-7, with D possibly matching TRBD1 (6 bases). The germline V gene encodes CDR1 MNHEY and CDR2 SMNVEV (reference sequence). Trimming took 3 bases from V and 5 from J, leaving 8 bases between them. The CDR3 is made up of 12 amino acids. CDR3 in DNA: TGTGCCAGCAGTTTTGGGGGCGACGAGCAGTACTTC. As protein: CASSFGGDEQYF.

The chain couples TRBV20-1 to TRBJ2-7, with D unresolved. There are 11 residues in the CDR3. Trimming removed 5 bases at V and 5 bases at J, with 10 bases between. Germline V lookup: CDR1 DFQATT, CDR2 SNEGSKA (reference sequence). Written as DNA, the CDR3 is TGCAGTGCTCTAGGAACCAACGAGCAGTACTTC. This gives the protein CSALGTNEQYF.

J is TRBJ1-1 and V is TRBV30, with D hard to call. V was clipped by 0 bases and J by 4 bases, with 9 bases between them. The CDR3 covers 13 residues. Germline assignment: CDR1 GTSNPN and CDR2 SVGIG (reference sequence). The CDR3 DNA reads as TGTGCCTGGAGTGTAGAGACTCTCACTGAAGCTTTCTTT. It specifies CAWSVETLTEAFF. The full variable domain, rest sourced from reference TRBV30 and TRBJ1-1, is SQTIHQWPATLVQPVGSPLSLECTVEGTSNPNLYWYRQAAGRGLQLLFYSVGIGQISSEVPQNLSASRPQDRQFILSSKKLLLSDSGFYLCAWSVETLTEAFFGQGTRLTVV.

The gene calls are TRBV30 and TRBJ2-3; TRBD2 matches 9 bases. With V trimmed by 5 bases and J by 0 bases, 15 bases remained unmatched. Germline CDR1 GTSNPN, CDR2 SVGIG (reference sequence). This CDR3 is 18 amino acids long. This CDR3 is CAWEGRGGPGRSTDTQYF. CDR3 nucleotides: TGTGCCTGGGAGGGGCGGGGGGGCCCTGGCCGGAGCACAGATACGCAGTATTTT.

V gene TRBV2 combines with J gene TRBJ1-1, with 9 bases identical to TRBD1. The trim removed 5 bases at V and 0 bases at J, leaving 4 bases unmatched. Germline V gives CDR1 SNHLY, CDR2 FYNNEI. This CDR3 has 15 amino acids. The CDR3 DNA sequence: TGTGCCAGCAGTCTCTACAGGGGGCTGAACACTGAAGCTTTCTTT. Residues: CASSLYRGLNTEAFF.

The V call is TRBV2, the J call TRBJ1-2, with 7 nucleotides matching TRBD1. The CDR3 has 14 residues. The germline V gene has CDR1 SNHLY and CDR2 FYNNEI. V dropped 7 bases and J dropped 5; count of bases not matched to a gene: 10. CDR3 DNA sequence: TGTGCCAGCAACCGGGACAGAGAAGCTTATGGCTACACCTTC. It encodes CASNRDREAYGYTF.

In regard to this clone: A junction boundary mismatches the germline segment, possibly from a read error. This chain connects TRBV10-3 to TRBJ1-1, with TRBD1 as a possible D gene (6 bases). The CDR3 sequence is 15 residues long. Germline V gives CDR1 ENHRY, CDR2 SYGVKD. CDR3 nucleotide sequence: TGTGCCATCAGCCCCACCGGGAGGGGGAACAGTGAAGCTTTCTTT. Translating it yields CAISPTGRGNSEAFF.

CDR3 in DNA: TGTGCCAGCTCACCACGGGACAGGGGTGCTTGGAGTCAGCCCCAGCATTTT. Its protein product is CASSPRDRGAWSQPQHF. This chain connects TRBV18 to TRBJ1-5; 10 positions match TRBD1. V gave up 1 base and J gave up 6 bases; unmatched junction bases: 9. The length of the CDR3 is 17 residues. CDR1 is KGHSH and CDR2 is LQKENI in the germline V gene.

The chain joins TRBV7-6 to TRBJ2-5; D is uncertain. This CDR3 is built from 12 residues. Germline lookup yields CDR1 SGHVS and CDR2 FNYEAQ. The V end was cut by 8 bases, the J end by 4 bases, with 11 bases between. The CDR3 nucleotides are TGTGCCAGCGGCCGGGTAGGAGAGACCCAGTACTTC. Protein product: CASGRVGETQYF.

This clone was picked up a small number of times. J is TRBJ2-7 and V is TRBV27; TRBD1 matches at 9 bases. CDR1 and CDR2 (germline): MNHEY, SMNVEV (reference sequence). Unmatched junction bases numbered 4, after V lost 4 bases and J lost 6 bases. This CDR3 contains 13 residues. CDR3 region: CASSSGTGSEQYF. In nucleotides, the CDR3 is TGTGCCAGCAGTTCCGGGACAGGGAGCGAGCAGTACTTC.

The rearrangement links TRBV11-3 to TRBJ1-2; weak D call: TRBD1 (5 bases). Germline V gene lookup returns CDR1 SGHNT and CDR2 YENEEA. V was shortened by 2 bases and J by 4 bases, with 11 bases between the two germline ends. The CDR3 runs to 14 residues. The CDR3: CASSLRQGPYGYTF. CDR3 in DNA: TGTGCCAGCAGCTTACGCCAGGGCCCCTATGGCTACACCTTC.

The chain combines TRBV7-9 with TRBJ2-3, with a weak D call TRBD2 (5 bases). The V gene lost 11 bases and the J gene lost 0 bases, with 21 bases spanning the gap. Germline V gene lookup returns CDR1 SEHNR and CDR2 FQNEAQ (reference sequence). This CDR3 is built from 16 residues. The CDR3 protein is CAGEMARYRSTDTQYF. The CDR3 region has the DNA TGTGCCGGGGAGATGGCTAGATATCGAAGCACAGATACGCAGTATTTT.

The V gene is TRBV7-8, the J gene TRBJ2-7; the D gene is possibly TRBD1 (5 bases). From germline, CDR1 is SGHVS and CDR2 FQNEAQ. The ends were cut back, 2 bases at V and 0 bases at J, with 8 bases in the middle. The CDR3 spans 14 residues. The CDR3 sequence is CASSLQGSSYEQYF. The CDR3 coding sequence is TGTGCCAGCAGCTTACAGGGAAGCTCCTACGAGCAGTACTTC.

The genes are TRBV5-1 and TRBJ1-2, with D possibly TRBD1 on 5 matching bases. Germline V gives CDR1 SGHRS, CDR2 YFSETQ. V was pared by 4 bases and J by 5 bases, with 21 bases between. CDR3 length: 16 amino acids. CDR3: CASSEPQGREGYGYTF. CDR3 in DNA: TGCGCCAGCAGCGAACCTCAGGGAAGGGAGGGATATGGCTACACCTTC.

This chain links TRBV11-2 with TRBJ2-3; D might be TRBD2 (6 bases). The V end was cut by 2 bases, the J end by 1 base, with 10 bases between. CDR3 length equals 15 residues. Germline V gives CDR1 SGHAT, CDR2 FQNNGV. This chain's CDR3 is CASSLSGLRTDTQYF. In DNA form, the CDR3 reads TGTGCCAGCAGCTTATCCGGACTACGCACAGATACGCAGTATTTT.

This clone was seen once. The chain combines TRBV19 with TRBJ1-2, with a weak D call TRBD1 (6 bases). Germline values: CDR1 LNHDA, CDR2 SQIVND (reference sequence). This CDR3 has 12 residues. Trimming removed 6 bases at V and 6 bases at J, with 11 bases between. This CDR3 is CASSRTGNGYTF. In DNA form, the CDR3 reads TGTGCCAGTAGCCGCACAGGGAATGGCTACACCTTC.